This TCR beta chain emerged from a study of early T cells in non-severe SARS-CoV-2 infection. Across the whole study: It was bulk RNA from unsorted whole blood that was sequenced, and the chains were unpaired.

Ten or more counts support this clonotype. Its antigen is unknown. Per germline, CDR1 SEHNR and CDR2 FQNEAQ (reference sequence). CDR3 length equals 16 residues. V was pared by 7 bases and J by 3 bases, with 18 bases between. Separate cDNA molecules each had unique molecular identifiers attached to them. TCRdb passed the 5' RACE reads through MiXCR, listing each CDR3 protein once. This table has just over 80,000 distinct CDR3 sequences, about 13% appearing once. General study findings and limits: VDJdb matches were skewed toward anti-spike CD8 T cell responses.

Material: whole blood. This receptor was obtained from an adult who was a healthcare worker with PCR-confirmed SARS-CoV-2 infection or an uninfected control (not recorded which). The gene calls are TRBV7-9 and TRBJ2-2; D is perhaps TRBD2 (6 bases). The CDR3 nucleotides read TGTGCCAGCAATCTACCCGGCGGGGCGTACACCGGGGAGCTGTTTTTT. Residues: CASNLPGGAYTGELFF.